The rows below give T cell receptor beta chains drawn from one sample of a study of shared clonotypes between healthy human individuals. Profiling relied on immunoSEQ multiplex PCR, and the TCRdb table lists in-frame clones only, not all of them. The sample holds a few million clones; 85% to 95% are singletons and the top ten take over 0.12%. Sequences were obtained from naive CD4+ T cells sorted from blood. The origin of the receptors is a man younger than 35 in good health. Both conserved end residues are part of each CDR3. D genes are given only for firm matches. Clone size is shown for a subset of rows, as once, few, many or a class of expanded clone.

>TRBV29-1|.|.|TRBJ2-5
CSIGAWGGRETQYF
TGCAGCATTGGGGCATGGGGCGGTCGAGAGACCCAGTACTTC
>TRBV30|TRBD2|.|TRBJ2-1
CAWRVLAGVEQFF
TGTGCCTGGAGGGTGCTAGCGGGGGTTGAGCAGTTCTTC
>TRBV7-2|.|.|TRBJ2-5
CASSRLTHQETQYF
TGTGCCAGCAGCCGACTTACCCATCAAGAGACCCAGTACTTC
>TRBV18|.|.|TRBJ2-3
CASSPQHLKTGADTQYF
TGTGCCAGCTCACCCCAACACCTCAAGACAGGAGCAGATACGCAGTATTTT
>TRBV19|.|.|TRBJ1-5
CASSPGQVNQPQHF
TGTGCCAGTAGTCCAGGACAAGTCAATCAGCCCCAGCATTTT
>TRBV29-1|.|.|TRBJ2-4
CSVEEGAQKLNIQYF
TGCAGCGTTGAAGAGGGGGCTCAAAAGCTGAACATTCAGTACTTC
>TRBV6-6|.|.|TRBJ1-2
CASSYGGGANYGYTF
TGTGCCAGCAGTTACGGGGGAGGCGCAAACTATGGCTACACCTTC
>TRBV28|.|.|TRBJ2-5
CASTGRETQYF
TGTGCCAGCACAGGGCGCGAGACCCAGTACTTC
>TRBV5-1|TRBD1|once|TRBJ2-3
CASSWAGGSTDTQYF
TGCGCCAGCAGCTGGGCAGGGGGCTCCACAGATACGCAGTATTTT
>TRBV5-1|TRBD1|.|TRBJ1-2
CASSLWTGEMDTF
TGCGCCAGCAGCCTTTGGACAGGGGAAATGGACACCTTC
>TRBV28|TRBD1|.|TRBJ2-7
CASSRDRAPYEQYF
TGTGCCAGCAGTCGCGACAGGGCACCCTACGAGCAGTACTTC
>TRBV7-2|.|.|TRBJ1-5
CASSLGGKVGPQHF
TGTGCCAGCAGCTTAGGAGGGAAGGTCGGGCCCCAGCATTTT
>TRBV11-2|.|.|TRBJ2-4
CASLSGAVQNIQYF
TGTGCCAGTCTGTCGGGGGCCGTCCAAAACATTCAGTACTTC
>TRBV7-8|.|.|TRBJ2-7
CASSPNGFEQYF
TGTGCCAGCAGCCCCAACGGGTTCGAGCAGTACTTC
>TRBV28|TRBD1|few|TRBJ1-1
CASRQTGDAYTEAFF
TGTGCCAGCAGGCAAACAGGGGACGCTTACACTGAAGCTTTCTTT
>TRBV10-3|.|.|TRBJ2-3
CAVTGYSDTQYF
TGTGCCGTAACGGGCTACTCAGATACGCAGTATTTT
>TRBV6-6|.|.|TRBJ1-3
CASSYTPESGNTIYF
TGTGCCAGCAGTTATACCCCGGAGTCTGGAAACACCATATATTTT
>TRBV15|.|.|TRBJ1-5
CATSSSPDQPQHF
TGTGCCACCAGCAGCTCCCCGGATCAGCCCCAGCATTTT